This T cell receptor (beta chain) was observed in a study of spatial heterogeneity in lung cancer. As for the study in general: Tumor-region TCR transcript counts correlated strongly with a T cell module score from matched bulk RNA-seq.

General study points: Of tumor T cells, an estimated coverage of approximately 7.2% was reached for alpha chains and 13% for beta chains. How many expanded intratumoral alpha and beta TCRs were present tracked the tumor mutation count, which was a count of nonsynonymous mutations.

This clonotype was counted many times. The target antigen is unknown. The CDR3 is 16 amino acids. Germline lookup yields CDR1 SGHNT and CDR2 YYREEE (reference sequence). J gave up 11 bases and V 5 bases, and 17 bases lay outside the gene matches. MiXCR, run by TCRdb on the 5' RACE reads, gives a single entry per CDR3 protein. The table has 23,000 or so distinct CDR3 sequences, approximately 6.5% seen once. Indicated time point: sample taken at primary tumor resection. The authors sequenced whole RNA from tumor, nontumor lung or frozen PBMC without sorting. This receptor was identified in a male donor with early-stage non-small cell lung cancer. Sequencing was performed on lung tumor tissue, taken at surgery. This sequence joins TRBV5-4 and TRBJ2-2; TRBD2 matches 8 bases. The CDR3 is CASSPGLALGVRELFF. The CDR3 DNA reads TGTGCCAGCAGTCCAGGACTAGCTTTGGGCGTGAGAGAGCTGTTTTTT.